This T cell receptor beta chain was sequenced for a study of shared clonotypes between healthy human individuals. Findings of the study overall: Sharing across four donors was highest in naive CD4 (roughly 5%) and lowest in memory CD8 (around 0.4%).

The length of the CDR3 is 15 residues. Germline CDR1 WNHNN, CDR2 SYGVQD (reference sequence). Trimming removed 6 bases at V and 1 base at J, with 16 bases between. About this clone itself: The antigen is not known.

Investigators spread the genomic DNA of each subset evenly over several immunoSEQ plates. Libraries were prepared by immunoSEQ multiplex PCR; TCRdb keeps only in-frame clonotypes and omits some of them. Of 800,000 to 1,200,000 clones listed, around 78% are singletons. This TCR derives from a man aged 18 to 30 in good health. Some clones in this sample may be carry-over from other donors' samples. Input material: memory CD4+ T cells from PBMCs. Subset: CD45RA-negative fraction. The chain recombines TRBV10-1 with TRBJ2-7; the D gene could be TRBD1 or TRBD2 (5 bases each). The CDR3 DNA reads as TGCGCCAGCAGCCCGGGACGGAGGAATTCCTACGAGCAGTACTTC. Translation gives CASSPGRRNSYEQYF.